This T cell receptor (beta chain) was captured by sequencing in a study of PD-1 blockade in classical Hodgkin lymphoma. Germline V gene lookup returns CDR1 KGHSH and CDR2 LQKENI. The V gene end was trimmed by 1 base and the J gene end by 4 bases; junction bases not matched to a gene: 7. The CDR3 is 16 amino acids. Specified time point: cycle 4 day 1 (C4D1), after about 6 weeks of nivolumab. Each patient experienced a relapse that followed autologous stem cell transplantation, and brentuximab vedotin exposure varied. Profiling relied on immunoSEQ multiplex PCR, and the TCRdb table lists in-frame clones only, not all of them. This table holds some 30,000 clones, roughly four fifths found once.

The input for sequencing was peripheral blood mononuclear cells (PBMCs), taken before the fourth cycle of nivolumab. The V gene is TRBV18, the J gene TRBJ2-7; TRBD2 matches 10 bases. The receptor was isolated from a human donor with classical Hodgkin lymphoma. The CDR3, as DNA: TGTGCCAGCTCACCACGAGGGACTAGCGTATCTTACGAGCAGTACGTC. Encoded protein: CASSPRGTSVSYEQYV.